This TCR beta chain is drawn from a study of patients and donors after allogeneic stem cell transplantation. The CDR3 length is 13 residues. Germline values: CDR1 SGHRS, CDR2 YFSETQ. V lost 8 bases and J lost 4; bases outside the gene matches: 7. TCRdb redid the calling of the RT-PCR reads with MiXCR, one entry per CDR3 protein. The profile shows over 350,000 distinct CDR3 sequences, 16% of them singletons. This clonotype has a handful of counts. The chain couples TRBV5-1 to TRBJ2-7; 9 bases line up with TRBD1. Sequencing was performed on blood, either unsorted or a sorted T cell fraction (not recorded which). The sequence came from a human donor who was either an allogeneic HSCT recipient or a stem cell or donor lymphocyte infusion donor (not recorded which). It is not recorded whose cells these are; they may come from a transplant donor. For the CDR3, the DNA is TGCGCCAGTTCCGGGACAGGGAATTACGAGCAGTACTTC. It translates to CASSGTGNYEQYF.